Below are 18 T cell receptor beta chains sequenced from a single sample in a study of T-cell reconstitution after alpha-beta-depleted transplantation in children (dated by TCRdb to about 2016). The treatment or condition label of this sample denotes: allogeneic hematopoietic cell transplantation with graft depleted of TCRalphabeta T cells and CD19 B cells. Libraries were made using PCR. The reads were generated on an Illumina HiSeq 2500. TCR library preparation used molecular barcoding, with unique molecular identifiers applied to normalize quantification of the TCRbeta repertoire. In-frame beta chains were kept once TCRdb had trimmed the public reads at Q25 with fastp and called clones with MiXCR. For every CDR3 protein sequence, its rows merge into one entry that carries the most common genes and DNA. The sample includes 180,000 or so distinct CDR3 sequences, with 5% to 7.5% observed a single time. About 5% of the sample lies in the top ten.

The sample here was PBMCs, taken before TCRalphabeta/CD19-depleted stem cell transplant. These receptors were obtained from a girl less than two years old with combined immunodeficiency, due to receive a stem cell transplant.

This clonotype was recorded at least ten times. This rearrangement joins TRBV28 to TRBJ1-3, with D unresolved. The CDR3 has 14 amino acids. Per the germline V gene, CDR1 is MDHEN and CDR2 is SYDVKM. The V and J ends lost 1 base and 0 bases respectively, with 4 bases between them. DNA of the CDR3: TGTGCCAGCAGTTTATCTAACTCTGGAAACACCATATATTTT. Protein: CASSLSNSGNTIYF.

This clonotype was detected only a few times. The J gene is TRBJ2-4, the V gene TRBV7-3; TRBD2 might be the D (5 bases). The V end lost 1 base, the J end lost 2 bases, and 21 bases lay between the germline ends. Germline CDR1 is SGHTA and CDR2 is FQGTGA. CDR3 length equals 19 residues. CDR3 DNA sequence: TGTGCCAGCAGCTTAAATCGAGTCGACCCACAGCGGCCCAAAAACATTCAGTACTTC. It yields the protein CASSLNRVDPQRPKNIQYF.

This clonotype was picked up many times. The V and J genes are TRBV12-3 or TRBV12-4 and TRBJ2-1, with D possibly TRBD1 on 5 matching bases. The CDR3 runs to 14 residues. V was cut by 6 bases and J by 10 bases, with 19 bases left in between. The CDR3 protein is CASRSIWQGIEQFF. As DNA, the CDR3 is TGTGCCAGCAGGTCCATCTGGCAGGGCATCGAGCAGTTCTTC.

There are many counts of this clonotype. A read error may produce the germline difference seen at one junction end. The J gene is TRBJ2-7, the V gene TRBV4-1; unclear D gene. Per germline, CDR1 MGHRA and CDR2 YSYEKL. The CDR3 length is 14 residues. The CDR3 coding sequence is TGCGCCAACAGCCAAGGTGGTCTCCCCTACGAGCAGTACTTC. Its translation: CANSQGGLPYEQYF.

In its sample, this clonotype was seen many times. The CDR3 nucleotides read TGCGCCAGCACCCCAGGAGGGCCTCGGGAGACCCAGTACTTC. It encodes CASTPGGPRETQYF. The chain uses TRBV4-1 and TRBJ2-5, with TRBD2 as a possible D gene (6 bases). The germline gives CDR1 MGHRA, CDR2 YSYEKL. V gave up 7 bases and J gave up 5 bases, with 17 bases separating them. The CDR3 length is 14 residues.

With respect to this clonotype: A much larger clone lies one base from this, so it may be a read error. The chain couples TRBV12-3 or TRBV12-4 to TRBJ2-1; TRBD1 might be the D (5 bases). The CDR3 is 13 residues long. V lost 5 bases to trimming and J lost 12 bases, with 17 bases between them. As DNA, the CDR3 is TGTGCCAGCAGTGAGCAACAGGCGTACGCGCAGTTCTTC. This encodes CASSEQQAYAQFF.

There are many counts of this clonotype. The gene calls are TRBV5-5 and TRBJ2-7; D may be TRBD2 (6 bases). The CDR3 length is 12 residues. V was trimmed by 2 bases and J by 6 bases, leaving 9 bases between them. Per germline, CDR1 SGHKS and CDR2 YYEKEE (reference sequence). The CDR3 region has the DNA TGTGCCAGCAGCTTAGGAGGGTTCGAGCAGTACTTC. Its translation is CASSLGGFEQYF.

This clonotype has more than one count but fewer than ten. The chain uses TRBV29-1 and TRBJ2-5; D might be TRBD2 (7 bases). In germline, CDR1 is SQVTM, CDR2 ANQGSEA. V was trimmed by 3 bases and J by 0 bases, leaving 14 bases between them. CDR3 size: 15 residues. The CDR3: CSVDGGGGYQETQYF. CDR3 sequence (DNA): TGCAGCGTTGACGGAGGGGGGGGGTACCAAGAGACCCAGTACTTC.

This clonotype was seen many times. The chain joins TRBV20-1 to TRBJ2-2; maybe TRBD2 (5 bases). Trimming removed 2 bases from V and 0 bases from J, with 16 bases in between. The CDR3 has 17 amino acids. Looked up from germline, CDR1 is DFQATT and CDR2 is SNEGSKA (reference sequence). CDR3 loop: CSARPPVAIANTGELFF. In DNA form, the CDR3 reads TGCAGTGCTAGACCCCCGGTAGCGATCGCGAACACCGGGGAGCTGTTTTTT.

The chain combines TRBV12-3 or TRBV12-4 with TRBJ2-1; D gene uncertain. The ends were cut back, 5 bases at V and 6 bases at J, with 14 bases in the middle. CDR3 length: 14 amino acids. CDR3 in amino acids: CASSPSYGRNEQFF. The CDR3 nucleotides are TGTGCCAGCAGTCCCAGCTATGGCCGCAATGAGCAGTTCTTC.

This clonotype was recorded many times. The genes are TRBV29-1 and TRBJ2-2; 7 bases are a match to TRBD1. Germline V gives CDR1 SQVTM, CDR2 ANQGSEA. This CDR3 spans 12 amino acids. After removal of 4 bases from V and 7 bases from J, the junction contained 3 bases not matched to a gene. CDR3 DNA: TGCAGCGTTGTTTGGGACAGCGGGGAGCTGTTTTTT. Translating it yields CSVVWDSGELFF.

V usage is TRBV30 and J usage is TRBJ1-3; 7 nucleotides align to TRBD1. With V trimmed by 3 bases and J by 3 bases, 5 bases remained unmatched. The germline gives CDR1 GTSNPN, CDR2 SVGIG (reference sequence). This CDR3 is built from 14 residues. In nucleotides, the CDR3 is TGTGCCTGGAGGGGGACAGAATTTGGAAACACCATATATTTT. This codes for CAWRGTEFGNTIYF.

The rearrangement joins TRBV4-1 to TRBJ2-1; D unclear. The CDR3 loop spans 15 amino acids. The germline CDR1 and CDR2 sequences are MGHRA and YSYEKL. Trimming left V 1 base short and J 7 bases short, with 14 bases between. CDR3 sequence reads: CASSQGWKEGNEQFF. DNA for the CDR3: TGCGCCAGCAGCCAAGGGTGGAAAGAAGGGAATGAGCAGTTCTTC.

This clonotype was seen repeatedly, ten times or more. The chain has TRBV29-1 and TRBJ2-7; tentatively, D is TRBD2 (6 bases). V was trimmed by 2 bases and J by 0 bases, leaving 14 bases between them. The CDR3 is made up of 15 amino acids. From germline, CDR1 is SQVTM and CDR2 ANQGSEA. CDR3 loop: CSVELEQGLSYEQYF. In nucleotides, the CDR3 is TGCAGCGTTGAATTGGAGCAGGGACTCTCCTACGAGCAGTACTTC.

In this sample, this clonotype turned up many times. V and J are TRBV7-9 and TRBJ2-3; D gene ambiguous. Trimming pared 4 bases from V and 5 bases from J, leaving 7 bases between. Germline V gene sequence: CDR1 SEHNR, CDR2 FQNEAQ (reference sequence). The CDR3 extends over 12 amino acids. DNA of the CDR3: TGTGCCAGCAGCTACCCTTTAGATACGCAGTATTTT. Its protein is CASSYPLDTQYF.

This clonotype has a count of ten or more. The genes are TRBV7-2 and TRBJ2-1; TRBD1 agrees at 7 bases. Germline V gives CDR1 SGHTA, CDR2 FQGNSA. Unmatched junction bases numbered 4, after V lost 5 bases and J lost 0 bases. The CDR3 consists of 15 residues. This CDR3 is CASSPDRRSYNEQFF. The CDR3 DNA sequence: TGTGCCAGCAGCCCGGACAGGCGCTCCTACAATGAGCAGTTCTTC.

The rearrangement uses TRBV20-1 and TRBJ2-1, with 13 bases identical to TRBD2. The CDR3 has 15 residues. V trimming: 0 bases; J trimming: 7 bases; junction bases outside the gene matches: 3. Looked up from germline, CDR1 is DFQATT and CDR2 is SNEGSKA (reference sequence). The DNA for the CDR3 is TGCAGTGCTAGAGAACAACTAGCGGGGGGGAATGAGCAGTTCTTC. Residues: CSAREQLAGGNEQFF.

This clonotype occurred many times. CDR3 nucleotide sequence: TGTGCCAGCAGTCGTGATAGCGATCCCTTGGGTGAGCAGTTCTTC. It yields the protein CASSRDSDPLGEQFF. The chain combines TRBV6-2 or TRBV6-3 with TRBJ2-1, with TRBD2 as a possible D gene (5 bases). Trimming took 5 bases from V and 9 from J, leaving 20 bases between them. The CDR3 sequence is 15 residues long. Germline V CDR1 and CDR2: MNHEY, SVGEGT.